This T cell receptor beta chain was retrieved from a study of T cell changes during pregnancy in multiple sclerosis. The method was immunoSEQ multiplex PCR; TCRdb's version includes in-frame clones alone and lacks a portion of them. The data contain some 80,000 clones, just under 95% of them singletons. Trimming removed 2 bases from V and 6 bases from J; junction bases left unmatched: 5. Germline V gene data show CDR1 as SGHVS and CDR2 as FQNEAQ. CDR3 length equals 15 residues. This specimen was peripheral blood, taken in the first trimester of pregnancy. The receptor comes from a female donor with multiple sclerosis, enrolled in a pregnancy study. The gene calls are TRBV7-8 and TRBJ2-7; 12 bases are a match to TRBD2. The CDR3 sequence is CASSLLGLAGTEQYF. The CDR3 bases are TGTGCCAGCAGCTTATTAGGACTAGCGGGGACCGAGCAGTACTTC.